These T cell receptor beta chains were read from a single sample in a study of blood T cell repertoires in COVID-19. Produced via immunoSEQ multiplex PCR; TCRdb's table is partial and in-frame only. The sample has around 21,000 clones; approximately 81% are singletons. Sequences were obtained from peripheral blood. The receptors shown here come from a man aged 40-50 years with acute or convalescent COVID-19. Each CDR3 is given with its conserved first and last residue. D genes are given only for firm matches. Clone size appears in some rows only: once, few, many, or a class for an expanded clone.

CDR3 protein	CDR3 DNA	D gene	V gene	J gene	clone size
CASSLEQRRSPLHF	TGTGCCAGCAGCTTGGAGCAGCGGCGATCACCCCTCCACTTT	-	TRBV5-4	TRBJ1-6	-
CASSQGTGEGVGYTF	TGCGCCAGCAGCCAAGGGACAGGGGAAGGTGTTGGCTACACCTTC	TRBD1	TRBV4-3	TRBJ1-2	-
CASSHPRDRVDNSPLHF	TGTGCCAGCTCGCACCCCCGGGACAGGGTGGATAATTCACCCCTCCACTTT	TRBD1	TRBV18	TRBJ1-6	-
CSAHMNTEAFF	TGCAGTGCTCACATGAACACTGAAGCTTTCTTT	-	TRBV20-1	TRBJ1-1	-
CASRSGLTYSYEQYF	TGTGCCAGCAGATCCGGACTAACGTACTCCTACGAGCAGTACTTC	-	TRBV27	TRBJ2-7	-
CASSYSTGQVNSPLHF	TGTGCCAGCAGTTACTCGACCGGACAAGTCAACTCACCCCTCCACTTT	-	TRBV6-2/TRBV6-3	TRBJ1-6	few
CASSLVGGEDTEAFF	TGTGCCAGCAGCCTCGTTGGGGGCGAGGACACTGAAGCTTTCTTT	-	TRBV3-1/TRBV3-2	TRBJ1-1	-
CASITGTSDKRSYNEQFF	TGTGCCAGCATAACCGGGACTAGCGACAAGAGGTCGTACAATGAGCAGTTCTTC	TRBD2	TRBV2	TRBJ2-1	-
CASSKSHEESGNTEAFF	TGTGCCAGCAGCAAATCTCACGAGGAGTCGGGGAACACTGAAGCTTTCTTT	-	TRBV21-1	TRBJ1-1	-
CASSPGVGRQETQYF	TGTGCCAGCAGTCCAGGGGTGGGTCGACAAGAGACCCAGTACTTC	-	TRBV6-2/TRBV6-3	TRBJ2-5	-
CASSESQDTEAFF	TGTGCCAGCAGCGAATCACAGGACACTGAAGCTTTCTTT	-	TRBV7-3	TRBJ1-1	-